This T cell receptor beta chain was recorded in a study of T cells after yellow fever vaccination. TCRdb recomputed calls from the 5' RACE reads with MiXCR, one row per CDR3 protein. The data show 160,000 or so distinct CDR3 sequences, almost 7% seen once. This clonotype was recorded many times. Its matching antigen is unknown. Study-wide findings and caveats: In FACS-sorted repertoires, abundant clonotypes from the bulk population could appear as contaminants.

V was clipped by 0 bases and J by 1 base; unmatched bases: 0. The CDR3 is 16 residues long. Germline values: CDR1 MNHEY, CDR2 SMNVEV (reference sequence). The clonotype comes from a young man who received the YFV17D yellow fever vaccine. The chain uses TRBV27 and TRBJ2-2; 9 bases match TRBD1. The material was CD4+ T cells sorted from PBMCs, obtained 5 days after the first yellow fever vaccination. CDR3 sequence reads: CASSLSGQGNTGELFF. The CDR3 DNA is TGTGCCAGCAGTTTATCGGGACAGGGGAACACCGGGGAGCTGTTTTTT.